This TCR beta chain comes out of a study of response to subunit inactivated influenza vaccine. The study's findings and limits: The authors suggested that few new T cells are recruited per seasonal influenza vaccination.

This clonotype was seen repeatedly, ten times or more. Its antigen is undetermined. V lost 4 bases to trimming and J lost 10 bases; unmatched junction nucleotides: 12. Germline CDR1 MNHEY, CDR2 SVGAGI. The CDR3 loop spans 15 amino acids. MiXCR was run by TCRdb on the RT-PCR reads, yielding one entry per CDR3 protein. The sample contains 650,000 to 850,000 distinct CDR3 sequences, 11% to 15% of which appear only once. The sequence was collected from a man aged 50 or older who received an inactivated influenza vaccine. The sample consisted of PBMCs from blood, taken less than 15 days before vaccination. This chain links TRBV6-5 with TRBJ2-2; 7 bases are a match to TRBD2. The CDR3 DNA is TGTGCCAGCAGTTCCCTCCGCGGGGGTAGTGTGGAGCTGTTTTTT. Protein sequence: CASSSLRGGSVELFF.